The entry below describes one T cell receptor beta chain. Its antigen remains unidentified. The data stem from a study of CD8 T cells in Susac syndrome. The CDR3 totals 14 residues. Germline loops: CDR1 PRHDT, CDR2 FYEKMQ (reference sequence). The V gene lost 2 bases and the J gene lost 2 bases, with 10 bases spanning the gap. Reverse transcription of roughly 0.5 to 1 ug RNA was carried out with random hexamers. TCR beta CDR3 was amplified by immunoSEQ covering 54 Vbeta and 13 Jbeta. TCRdb reprocessed the immunoSEQ multiplex PCR reads via MiXCR and lists one record per CDR3 protein. The table shows approximately 200,000 distinct CDR3 sequences, with around 95% occurring only once. Findings of the study overall: By the study's own acknowledgment, its TCR sequencing and HLA analysis included relatively few individuals.

The authors sequenced TCR beta from blood CD8+ and CD4+ T cells. In contrast to the negatively isolated CD8+ and CD4+ T cells, TEMRA cells were FACS-enriched. J is TRBJ2-7 and V is TRBV13; D call uncertain. The TCR originated in a human donor with multiple sclerosis. The sequenced material came from CD4+ T cells from PBMCs. CDR3 region: CASSLKGPTYEQYF. The DNA for the CDR3 is TGTGCCAGCAGCTTAAAGGGCCCCACCTACGAGCAGTACTTC.